Shown below are 3 T cell receptor beta chains from a single sample sequenced in a study of T cells after yellow fever vaccination (dated by TCRdb to between 2019 and 2020). Library preparation was by 5' RACE. TCRdb shows the sequencer as Illumina HiSeq 2500. The raw public data were reprocessed by TCRdb itself: fastp quality trimming at Q25, MiXCR clonotype calling, in-frame beta chains only. Entries are consolidated by CDR3 protein sequence, retaining the most common genes and DNA. The table for this sample lists about 140,000 distinct CDR3 sequences; around 7.7% of them were counted only once. The ten largest make up roughly 0.76% of the sample. The treatment or condition label, as the study defines it: live attenuated yellow fever vaccine strain. Sequenced material: CD4+ T cells sorted from PBMCs, taken 5 days after the yellow fever booster vaccination. These receptors were obtained from a man aged 25-40 years who received the YFV17D yellow fever vaccine.

This clonotype was detected ten times or more. CDR3 in amino acids: CASSQASGPYYEQYF. CDR3 DNA sequence: TGTGCCAGCAGCCAAGCCAGTGGGCCTTACTACGAGCAGTACTTC. V usage is TRBV4-2 and J usage is TRBJ2-7; D not resolved. Deletions cut 1 base from V and 3 bases from J, with 13 bases between. This CDR3 has 15 amino acids. Germline lookup yields CDR1 LGHNA and CDR2 YNFKEQ.

This clonotype came up many times. The rearrangement links TRBV7-8 to TRBJ2-1, with unresolved D. V lost 4 bases and J 5 bases, leaving 12 bases between the germline ends. The CDR3 is 14 amino acids. Looked up from germline, CDR1 is SGHVS and CDR2 is FQNEAQ. The CDR3 DNA reads as TGTGCCAGCAGCTCCTTGGGCGGCGACAATGAGCAGTTCTTC. The encoded protein is CASSSLGGDNEQFF.

This clonotype has ten or more counts. The V call is TRBV20-1, the J call TRBJ2-2, with unresolved D. Trimming shortened V by 3 bases and J by 2 bases, and 4 bases separated the two germline ends. The CDR3 totals 12 residues. In germline, CDR1 is DFQATT, CDR2 SNEGSKA (reference sequence). CDR3 coding DNA: TGCAGTGCTAGGGAAAACACCGGGGAGCTGTTTTTT. Translating gives CSARENTGELFF.